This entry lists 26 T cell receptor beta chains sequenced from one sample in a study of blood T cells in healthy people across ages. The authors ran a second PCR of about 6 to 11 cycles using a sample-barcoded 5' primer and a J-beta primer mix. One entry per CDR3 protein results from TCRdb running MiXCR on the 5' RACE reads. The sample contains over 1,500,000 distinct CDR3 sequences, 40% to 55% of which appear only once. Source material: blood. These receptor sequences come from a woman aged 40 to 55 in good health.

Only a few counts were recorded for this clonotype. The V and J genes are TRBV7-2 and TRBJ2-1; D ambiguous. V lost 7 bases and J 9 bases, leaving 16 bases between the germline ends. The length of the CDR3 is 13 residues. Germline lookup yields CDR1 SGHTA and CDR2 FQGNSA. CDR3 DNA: TGTGCCAGCAAGGGAAGCAGACCGGGTGAGCAGTTCTTC. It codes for CASKGSRPGEQFF.

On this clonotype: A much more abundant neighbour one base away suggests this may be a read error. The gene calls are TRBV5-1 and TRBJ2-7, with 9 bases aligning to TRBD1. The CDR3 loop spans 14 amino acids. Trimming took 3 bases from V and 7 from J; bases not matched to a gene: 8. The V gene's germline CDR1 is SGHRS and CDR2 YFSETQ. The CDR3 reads CASSSGQGHNEQYF. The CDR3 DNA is TGCGCCAGCAGCTCGGGACAGGGACACAATGAGCAGTACTTC.

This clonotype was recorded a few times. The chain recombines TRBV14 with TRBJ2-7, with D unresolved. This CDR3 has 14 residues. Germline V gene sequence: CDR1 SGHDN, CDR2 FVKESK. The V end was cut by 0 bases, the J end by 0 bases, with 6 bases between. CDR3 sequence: CASSQERLSYEQYF. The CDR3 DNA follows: TGTGCCAGCAGCCAAGAAAGGCTCTCCTACGAGCAGTACTTC.

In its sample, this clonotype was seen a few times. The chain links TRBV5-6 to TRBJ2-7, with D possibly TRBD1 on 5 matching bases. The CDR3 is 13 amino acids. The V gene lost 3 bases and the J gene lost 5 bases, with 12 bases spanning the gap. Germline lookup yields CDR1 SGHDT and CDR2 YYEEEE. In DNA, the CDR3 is TGTGCCAGCAGCTCCGGCCAGGGCCACGAGCAGTACTTC. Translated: CASSSGQGHEQYF. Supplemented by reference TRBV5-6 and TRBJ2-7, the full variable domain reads DAGVTQSPTHLIKTRGQQVTLRCSPKSGHDTVSWYQQALGQGPQFIFQYYEEEERQRGNFPDRFSGHQFPNYSSELNVNALLLGDSALYLCASSSGQGHEQYFGPGTRLTVT.

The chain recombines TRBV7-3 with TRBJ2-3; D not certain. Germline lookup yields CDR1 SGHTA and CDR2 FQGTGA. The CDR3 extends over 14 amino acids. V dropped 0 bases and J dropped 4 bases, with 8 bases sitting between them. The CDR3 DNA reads TGTGCCAGCAGCTTAACGAAGGCGTCAGATACGCAGTATTTT. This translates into CASSLTKASDTQYF.

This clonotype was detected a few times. The CDR3 DNA is TGTGCCAGCAGCGAACAGGATTTCTATGGCTACACCTTC. As protein: CASSEQDFYGYTF. The rearrangement joins TRBV9 to TRBJ1-2; D may be TRBD1 (5 bases). V was shortened by 3 bases and J by 4 bases, with 10 bases between the two germline ends. The germline V gene has CDR1 SGDLS and CDR2 YYNGEE. The CDR3 has 13 residues.

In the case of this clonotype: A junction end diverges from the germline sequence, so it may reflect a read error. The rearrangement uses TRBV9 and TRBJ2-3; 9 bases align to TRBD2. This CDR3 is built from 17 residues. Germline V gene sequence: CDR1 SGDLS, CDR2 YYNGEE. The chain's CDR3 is CAGSVGLRGGRADTQYF. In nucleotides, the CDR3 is TGTGCCGGCAGCGTCGGTTTGCGGGGGGGCAGGGCAGATACGCAGTATTTT.

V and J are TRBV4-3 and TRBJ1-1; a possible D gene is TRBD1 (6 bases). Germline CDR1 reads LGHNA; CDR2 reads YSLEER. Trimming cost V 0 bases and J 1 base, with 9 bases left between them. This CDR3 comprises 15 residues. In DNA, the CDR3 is TGCGCCAGCAGCCAAGATGCGGGGGCGAACACTGAAGCTTTCTTT. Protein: CASSQDAGANTEAFF.

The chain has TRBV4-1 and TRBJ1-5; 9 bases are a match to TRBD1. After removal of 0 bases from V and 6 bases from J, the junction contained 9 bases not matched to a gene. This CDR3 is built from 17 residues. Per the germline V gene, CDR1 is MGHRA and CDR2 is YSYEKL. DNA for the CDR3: TGCGCCAGCAGCCAAGAACAGGGGGCGAGGATCGGTCAGCCCCAGCATTTT. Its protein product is CASSQEQGARIGQPQHF.

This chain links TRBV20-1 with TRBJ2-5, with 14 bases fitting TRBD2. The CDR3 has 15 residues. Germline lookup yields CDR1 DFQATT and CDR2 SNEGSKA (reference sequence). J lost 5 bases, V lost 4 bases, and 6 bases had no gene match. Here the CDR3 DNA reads TGCAGTGCTAAGGGACTAGCGGGGGCCGAGGAGACCCAGTACTTC. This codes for CSAKGLAGAEETQYF.

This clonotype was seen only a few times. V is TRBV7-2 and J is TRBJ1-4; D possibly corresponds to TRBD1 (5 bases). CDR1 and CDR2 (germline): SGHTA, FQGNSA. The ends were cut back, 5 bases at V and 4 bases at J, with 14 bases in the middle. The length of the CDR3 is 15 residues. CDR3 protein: CASSPRSGVNEKLFF. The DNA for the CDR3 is TGTGCCAGCAGCCCGAGGTCGGGGGTTAATGAAAAACTGTTTTTT.

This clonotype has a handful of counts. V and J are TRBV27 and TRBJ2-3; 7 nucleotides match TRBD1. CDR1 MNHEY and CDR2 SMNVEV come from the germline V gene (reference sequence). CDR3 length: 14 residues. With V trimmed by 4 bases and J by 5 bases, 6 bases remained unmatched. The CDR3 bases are TGTGCCAGCAGTTCGAGGGGGCGCGGAGATACGCAGTATTTT. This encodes CASSSRGRGDTQYF.

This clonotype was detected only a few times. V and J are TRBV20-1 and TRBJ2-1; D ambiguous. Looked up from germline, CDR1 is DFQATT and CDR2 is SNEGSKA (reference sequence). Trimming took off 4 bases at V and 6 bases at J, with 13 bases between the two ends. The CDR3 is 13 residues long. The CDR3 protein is CSAISGPGNEQFF. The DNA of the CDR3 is TGCAGTGCTATCTCTGGTCCGGGCAATGAGCAGTTCTTC.

The CDR3 sequence: CASSLGVLNSQPQHF. The CDR3 DNA reads as TGTGCCAGCAGCTTGGGGGTTTTGAATAGTCAGCCCCAGCATTTT. The chain couples TRBV7-2 to TRBJ1-5; TRBD1 is a possible D gene (5 bases). Germline CDR1 SGHTA, CDR2 FQGNSA. Deletions cut 3 bases from V and 6 bases from J, with 15 bases between. The CDR3 runs 15 residues.

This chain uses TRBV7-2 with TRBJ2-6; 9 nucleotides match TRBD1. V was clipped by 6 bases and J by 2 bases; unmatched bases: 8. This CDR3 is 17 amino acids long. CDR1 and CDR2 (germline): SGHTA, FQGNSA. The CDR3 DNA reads TGTGCCAGCAGACCGGGACAGGGTACACCTGGGGCCAACGTCCTGACTTTC. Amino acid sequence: CASRPGQGTPGANVLTF.

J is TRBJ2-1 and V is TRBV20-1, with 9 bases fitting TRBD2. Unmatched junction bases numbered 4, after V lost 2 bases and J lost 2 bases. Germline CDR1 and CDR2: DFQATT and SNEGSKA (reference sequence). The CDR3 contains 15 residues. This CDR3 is CSARRRGGTYNEQFF. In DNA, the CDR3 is TGCAGTGCTAGAAGGCGGGGGGGAACCTACAATGAGCAGTTCTTC.

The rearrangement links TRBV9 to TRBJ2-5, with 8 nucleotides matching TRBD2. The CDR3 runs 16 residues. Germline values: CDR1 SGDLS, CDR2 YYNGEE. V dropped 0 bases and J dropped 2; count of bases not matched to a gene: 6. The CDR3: CASSVVGSGGQETQYF. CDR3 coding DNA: TGTGCCAGCAGCGTAGTCGGGAGCGGGGGACAAGAGACCCAGTACTTC.

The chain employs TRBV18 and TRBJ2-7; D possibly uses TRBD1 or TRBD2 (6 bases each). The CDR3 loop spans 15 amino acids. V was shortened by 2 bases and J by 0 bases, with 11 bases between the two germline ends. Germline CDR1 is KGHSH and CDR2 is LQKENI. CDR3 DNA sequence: TGTGCCAGCTCACCATACGGGGGCCTCTCCTACGAGCAGTACTTC. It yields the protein CASSPYGGLSYEQYF. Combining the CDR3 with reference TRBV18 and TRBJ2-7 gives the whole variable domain NAGVMQNPRHLVRRRGQEARLRCSPMKGHSHVYWYRQLPEEGLKFMVYLQKENIIDESGMPKERFSAEFPKEGPSILRIQQVVRGDSAAYFCASSPYGGLSYEQYFGPGTRLTVT.

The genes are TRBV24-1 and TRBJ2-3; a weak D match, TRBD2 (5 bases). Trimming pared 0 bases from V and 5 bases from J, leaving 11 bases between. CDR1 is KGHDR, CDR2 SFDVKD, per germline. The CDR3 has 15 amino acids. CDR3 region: CATSDLGNGEDTQYF. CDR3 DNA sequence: TGTGCCACCAGTGATTTGGGTAACGGGGAAGATACGCAGTATTTT.

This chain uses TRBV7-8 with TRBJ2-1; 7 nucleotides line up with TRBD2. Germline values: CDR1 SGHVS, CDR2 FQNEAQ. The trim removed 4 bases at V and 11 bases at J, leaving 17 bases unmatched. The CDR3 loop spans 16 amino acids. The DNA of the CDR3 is TGTGCCAGCAGCTCCCCTGGCGCTAGCGGTCTTAACCAGCAGTTCTTC. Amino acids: CASSSPGASGLNQQFF. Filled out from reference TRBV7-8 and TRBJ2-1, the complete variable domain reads GAGVSQSPRYKVAKRGQDVALRCDPISGHVSLFWYQQALGQGPEFLTYFQNEAQLDKSGLPSDRFFAERPEGSVSTLKIQRTQQEDSAVYLCASSSPGASGLNQQFFGPGTRLTVL.

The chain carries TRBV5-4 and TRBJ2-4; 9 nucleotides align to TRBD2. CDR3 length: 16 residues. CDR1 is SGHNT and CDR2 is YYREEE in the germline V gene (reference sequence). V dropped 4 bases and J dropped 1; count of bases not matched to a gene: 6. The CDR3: CASSPRGGAAKNIQYF. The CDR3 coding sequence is TGTGCCAGCAGCCCACGCGGGGGGGCCGCCAAAAACATTCAGTACTTC.

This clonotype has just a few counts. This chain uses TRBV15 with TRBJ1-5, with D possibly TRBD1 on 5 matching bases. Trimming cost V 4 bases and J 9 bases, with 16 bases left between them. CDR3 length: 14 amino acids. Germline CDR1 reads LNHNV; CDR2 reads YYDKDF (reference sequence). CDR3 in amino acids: CATSNLRGDWPQHF. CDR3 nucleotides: TGTGCCACCAGCAACCTGAGGGGCGATTGGCCCCAGCATTTT.

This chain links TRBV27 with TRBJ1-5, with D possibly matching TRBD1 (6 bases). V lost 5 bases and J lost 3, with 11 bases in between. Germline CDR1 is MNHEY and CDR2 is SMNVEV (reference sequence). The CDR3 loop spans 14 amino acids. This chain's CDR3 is CASSVGGANQPQHF. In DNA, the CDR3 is TGTGCCAGCAGTGTAGGGGGTGCCAATCAGCCCCAGCATTTT.

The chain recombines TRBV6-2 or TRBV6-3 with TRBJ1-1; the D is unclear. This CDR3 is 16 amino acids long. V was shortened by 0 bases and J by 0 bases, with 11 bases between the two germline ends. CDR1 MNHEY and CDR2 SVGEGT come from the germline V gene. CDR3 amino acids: CASSYSSRRVNTEAFF. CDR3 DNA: TGTGCCAGCAGTTACTCGAGCAGGCGGGTGAACACTGAAGCTTTCTTT.

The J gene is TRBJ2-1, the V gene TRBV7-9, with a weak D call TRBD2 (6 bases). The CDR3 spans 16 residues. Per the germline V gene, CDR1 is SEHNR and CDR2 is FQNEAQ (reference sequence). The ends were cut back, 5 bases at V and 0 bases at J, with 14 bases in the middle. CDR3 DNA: TGTGCCAGCAGCACCTATATCGGGGGCTCCTACAATGAGCAGTTCTTC. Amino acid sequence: CASSTYIGGSYNEQFF.

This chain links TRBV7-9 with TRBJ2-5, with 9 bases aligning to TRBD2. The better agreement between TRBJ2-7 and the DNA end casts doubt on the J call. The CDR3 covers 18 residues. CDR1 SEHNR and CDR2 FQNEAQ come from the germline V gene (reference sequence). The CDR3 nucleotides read TGTGCCAGCAGCTTAGAGGGACTAGCAGGGGGAACACGATACGAGCAGTACTTC. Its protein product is CASSLEGLAGGTRYEQYF.